A selection of T cell receptor beta chains follows, all from one sample in a study of tumor-infiltrating lymphocytes in primary liver carcinoma. A single record per CDR3 protein comes from TCRdb applying MiXCR to the multiplex PCR reads. The table has 310,000 or so distinct CDR3 sequences, 58% seen once. Sequencing used peripheral blood. Receptors were obtained from a woman under 40 with primary liver carcinoma and hepatitis B virus infection. Each CDR3 is given with its conserved first and last residue.

15 TRBJ2-1 TRBV11-2 CASSLGGWVTDEQFF
13 TRBJ2-1 TRBV12-3/TRBV12-4 CASRVQAYNEQFF
14 TRBJ2-5 TRBV11-2 CASSLGQAVETLYF
15 TRBJ1-6 TRBV6-5 CASSYGQGRGSPLHF
15 TRBJ2-1 TRBV12-3/TRBV12-4 CVSSLSGTSGLEQFF
12 TRBJ1-2 TRBV29-1 CSVAGPNYGYTF
13 TRBJ2-1 TRBV12-3/TRBV12-4 CASNPELNNEQFF
16 TRBJ2-3 TRBV5-4 CAGSSASGRASDTQYF
14 TRBJ2-1 TRBV30 CVWGPYSVYNEQFF
12 TRBJ1-1 TRBV5-4 CASSWDSSEAFF
18 TRBJ1-2 TRBV5-6 CASSLNSLEQGEDYGYTF
13 TRBJ2-2 TRBV11-2 CVSRFSGRAFPFF
14 TRBJ2-5 TRBV11-2 CASNLGATEWTQYF
14 TRBJ2-3 TRBV12-3/TRBV12-4 CASTLLAGGDTQYF
17 TRBJ2-7 TRBV6-2/TRBV6-3 CASSKRETSGRFHEQYF
14 TRBJ2-1 TRBV14 CASSQGLTVNEQFF
13 TRBJ1-2 TRBV5-4 CASSRDSNYGYTF
13 TRBJ2-7 TRBV7-9 CASSLVSVSEQYF
15 TRBJ2-1 TRBV28 CASSLGGGVQNEQFF
13 TRBJ1-2 TRBV10-2 CASSGTGDYGYTF
14 TRBJ1-1 TRBV6-5 CASSLGGFNTEAFF
15 TRBJ1-2 TRBV28 CASRPLVPANYGYTF
16 TRBJ2-2 TRBV6-2/TRBV6-3 CATVRRGGLNTGELFF
15 TRBJ2-1 TRBV11-2 CASSLGNSGYNEQFF
16 TRBJ2-1 TRBV4-2 CASSLTWGGGYNEQLF
13 TRBJ2-7 TRBV29-1 CSFEDRKTYEQYF
13 TRBJ1-2 TRBV11-2 CASSHRTGYGYIF
16 TRBJ2-7 TRBV7-9 CASSPRLAEGIYEQYF
14 TRBJ1-1 TRBV12-3/TRBV12-4 CASTDRGINTEAFF